The 31 T cell receptor beta chains given below trace back to one sample, sequenced in a study of blood T cell repertoires in COVID-19 (dated by TCRdb to about 2020). The method was the immunoSEQ multiplex PCR assay. Sourced from immuneACCESS, this table was stored by TCRdb with only in-frame sequences that have V and J called. A share of the clones is absent; for the studies checked, an unresolved V gene accounts for under half, and the remainder has no known explanation. For this sample there are 200,000 to 250,000 clones; roughly 86% appear just once. Clones ranked in the top ten supply around 1.6% of the sample. The specimen sequenced was PBMCs or T cells enriched from blood (not recorded which). The receptors come from a woman aged 50 to 65 who had recovered from COVID-19.

The chain combines TRBV28 with TRBJ1-2; no definite D call. Germline V lookup: CDR1 MDHEN, CDR2 SYDVKM. V lost 6 bases to trimming and J lost 4 bases, with 9 bases between them. CDR3 length: 12 amino acids. Here the CDR3 DNA reads TGTGCCAGCAGCTATGACATCTATGGCTACACCTTC. Translating it yields CASSYDIYGYTF.

This clone showed up just a few times. This chain uses TRBV28 with TRBJ2-7; 7 bases map to TRBD1. J gave up 1 base and V 9 bases, and 12 bases lay outside the gene matches. Looked up from germline, CDR1 is MDHEN and CDR2 is SYDVKM. There are 15 residues in the CDR3. The CDR3 DNA reads as TGTGCCAGTCTGGACAGGCGGGCTAGATCCTACGAGCAGTACTTC. As protein: CASLDRRARSYEQYF. The variable domain in full, with the rest retrieved from reference TRBV28 and TRBJ2-7, is DVKVTQSSRYLVKRTGEKVFLECVQDMDHENMFWYRQDPGLGLRLIYFSYDVKMKEKGDIPEGYSVSREKKERFSLILESASTNQTSMYLCASLDRRARSYEQYFGPGTRLTVT.

This clone showed up just a few times. The J gene is TRBJ2-2, the V gene TRBV11-2, with no clear D. From germline, CDR1 is SGHAT and CDR2 FQNNGV. V shed 0 bases and J shed 0 bases, with 5 bases lying between them. The CDR3 has 15 amino acids. The CDR3 DNA is TGTGCCAGCAGCTTAGACGGAGCGAACACCGGGGAGCTGTTTTTT. Protein sequence: CASSLDGANTGELFF.

The rearrangement links TRBV5-1 to TRBJ2-3; D is ambiguous. Germline lookup yields CDR1 SGHRS and CDR2 YFSETQ. This CDR3 comprises 15 residues. V was clipped by 1 base and J by 2 bases, with 11 bases between them. CDR3 amino acids: CASSLNPGTTDTQYF. Here the CDR3 DNA reads TGCGCCAGCAGCTTGAATCCCGGTACCACAGATACGCAGTATTTT.

The V call is TRBV18, the J call TRBJ2-6; D perhaps matches TRBD1 (6 bases). Germline V gene sequence: CDR1 KGHSH, CDR2 LQKENI. The CDR3 has 19 residues. Trimming shortened V by 4 bases and J by 1 base, and 20 bases separated the two germline ends. CDR3 in DNA: TGTGCCAGCTCACTAATAGGTCACAGGGTCAGGTCTGGGGCCAACGTCCTGACTTTC. Amino acid sequence: CASSLIGHRVRSGANVLTF.

V usage is TRBV6-1 and J usage is TRBJ2-3, with D possibly TRBD2 on 5 matching bases. CDR1 is MNHNS, CDR2 SASEGT, per germline. This CDR3 spans 17 amino acids. V lost 3 bases, J lost 2 bases, and 18 bases lay in between. CDR3 protein: CASSDFRLSGPTDTQYF. Here the CDR3 DNA reads TGTGCCAGCAGTGACTTCCGGTTGAGCGGACCCACAGATACGCAGTATTTT.

This chain joins TRBV28 and TRBJ2-1; perhaps TRBD2 as D (7 bases). There are 17 residues in the CDR3. With 10 bases removed from V and 6 bases from J, the gap between germline ends came to 28 bases. Germline lookup yields CDR1 MDHEN and CDR2 SYDVKM. CDR3 nucleotide sequence: TGTGCCACCTCCGATGGACGGGGGAGGGGGTTAGGCAATGAGCAGTTCTTC. It encodes CATSDGRGRGLGNEQFF.

This clone was observed a few times. This chain connects TRBV6-5 to TRBJ2-7; TRBD1 might be the D (6 bases). V lost 2 bases, J lost 2 bases, and 10 bases lay in between. Germline V CDR1 and CDR2: MNHEY, SVGAGI. The CDR3 totals 14 residues. The CDR3 spells CASSYRDTTYEQYF. In nucleotides, the CDR3 is TGTGCCAGCAGTTACCGGGACACAACCTACGAGCAGTACTTC.

V gene TRBV4-1 combines with J gene TRBJ1-1; 10 bases map to TRBD1. V lost 3 bases and J lost 4; bases outside the gene matches: 5. The germline V gene encodes CDR1 MGHRA and CDR2 YSYEKL. This CDR3 contains 15 residues. The CDR3 spells CASSHRQGASTEAFF. The CDR3 DNA is TGCGCCAGCAGCCACAGACAGGGGGCTAGCACTGAAGCTTTCTTT.

V usage is TRBV9 and J usage is TRBJ1-1; D gene ambiguous. The V gene lost 5 bases and the J gene lost 3 bases, with 14 bases spanning the gap. Germline-derived CDR1 and CDR2 are SGDLS and YYNGEE. The CDR3 is 14 residues long. In DNA, the CDR3 is TGTGCCAGCAGGCCTACCAGCGGGCACACTGAAGCTTTCTTT. Protein sequence: CASRPTSGHTEAFF.

This clone was seen a single time. The chain joins TRBV3-1 (or the pseudogene TRBV3-2) to TRBJ2-1; TRBD1 agrees at 11 bases. Germline CDR1 reads LGHDT; CDR2 reads YNNKEL (reference sequence). CDR3 length equals 13 residues. Trimming cost V 4 bases and J 10 bases; bases outside gene matches: 3. The CDR3 sequence is CASSRWTGGEQFF. The DNA for the CDR3 is TGTGCCAGCAGCCGCTGGACAGGGGGCGAGCAGTTCTTC.

V gene TRBV12-3 or TRBV12-4 combines with J gene TRBJ2-7, with D unresolved. Trimming took off 2 bases at V and 5 bases at J, with 10 bases between the two ends. This CDR3 has 13 amino acids. Written as DNA, the CDR3 is TGTGCCAGCAGTTTATGGCTAGTCCACGAGCAGTACTTC. Translation gives CASSLWLVHEQYF.

The J gene is TRBJ1-2, the V gene TRBV27; 11 bases match TRBD1. Germline trimming cut 3 bases from V and 4 bases from J; bases unmatched to any gene: 7. This CDR3 has 16 residues. Germline V gene sequence: CDR1 MNHEY, CDR2 SMNVEV (reference sequence). The CDR3, as DNA: TGTGCCAGCAGTTTTATTAGGACAGGGGGCAGCTATGGCTACACCTTC. Translating gives CASSFIRTGGSYGYTF.

The CDR3 loop reads CASSLIPGTGSGNTIYF. DNA of the CDR3: TGTGCCAGCAGCCTTATCCCCGGGACAGGCTCTGGAAACACCATATATTTT. The V gene is TRBV7-8, the J gene TRBJ1-3; TRBD1 aligns across 8 bases. The CDR3 covers 17 residues. With 5 bases clipped from V and 0 bases from J, the junction kept 9 bases outside the gene matches. The germline V gene has CDR1 SGHVS and CDR2 FQNEAQ.

This clone was picked up one time. The CDR3 sequence: CASSFSTSWFF. The CDR3 DNA follows: TGTGCCAGCAGCTTTAGTACTAGTTGGTTCTTC. The rearrangement links TRBV7-9 to TRBJ2-1, with a weak D call TRBD2 (5 bases). This CDR3 comprises 11 residues. Germline-derived CDR1 and CDR2 are SEHNR and FQNEAQ (reference sequence). Trimming cost V 3 bases and J 15 bases, with 12 bases left between them.

The chain carries TRBV27 and TRBJ1-3, with unresolved D. This CDR3 has 17 amino acids. The germline gives CDR1 MNHEY, CDR2 SMNVEV (reference sequence). V was clipped by 8 bases and J by 2 bases, with 22 bases between them. CDR3 protein: CASPIYPKDQAGNTIYF. The CDR3 nucleotides are TGTGCCAGCCCTATTTACCCAAAAGATCAGGCTGGAAACACCATATATTTT.

The chain employs TRBV11-3 and TRBJ2-1, with 12 nucleotides matching TRBD2. Trimming removed 4 bases from V and 7 bases from J; junction bases left unmatched: 5. Germline CDR1 reads SGHNT; CDR2 reads YENEEA. This CDR3 is 15 amino acids long. In nucleotides, the CDR3 is TGTGCCAGCAGCTACAGACTAGCGGGAGCTAATGAGCAGTTCTTC. Its translation: CASSYRLAGANEQFF. Combining the CDR3 with reference TRBV11-3 and TRBJ2-1 gives the whole variable domain EAGVVQSPRYKIIEKKQPVAFWCNPISGHNTLYWYLQNLGQGPELLIRYENEEAVDDSQLPKDRFSAERLKGVDSTLKIQPAELGDSAVYLCASSYRLAGANEQFFGPGTRLTVL.

The chain couples TRBV4-1 to TRBJ2-7; 8 bases agree with TRBD1. CDR1 is MGHRA, CDR2 YSYEKL, per germline. Trimming took 4 bases from V and 4 from J; bases not matched to a gene: 9. This CDR3 has 15 amino acids. CDR3 sequence (DNA): TGCGCCAGCAGCCTCCGACAGGGGATGGGTTACGAGCAGTACTTC. As protein: CASSLRQGMGYEQYF.

Only one count was recorded for this clone. This chain uses TRBV2 with TRBJ2-1; 12 nucleotides align to TRBD2. The V gene's germline CDR1 is SNHLY and CDR2 FYNNEI. V dropped 4 bases and J dropped 11; count of bases not matched to a gene: 9. The CDR3 loop spans 15 amino acids. CDR3 residues: CASSASLAGGPQQFF. As DNA, the CDR3 is TGTGCCAGCAGTGCGAGCCTAGCGGGAGGGCCCCAGCAGTTCTTC.

This clone has only one observation. The chain has TRBV7-9 and TRBJ1-4, with 9 bases lining up with TRBD1. Germline assignment: CDR1 SEHNR and CDR2 FQNEAQ (reference sequence). V lost 0 bases and J lost 4; bases outside the gene matches: 6. The CDR3 sequence is 17 residues long. CDR3 nucleotide sequence: TGTGCCAGCAGCTTAGCTTCGACAGGGGGGATTAATGAAAAACTGTTTTTT. Protein sequence: CASSLASTGGINEKLFF.

V gene TRBV4-1 combines with J gene TRBJ2-7; TRBD1 aligns across 7 bases. Unmatched junction bases numbered 1, after V lost 2 bases and J lost 0 bases. The germline gives CDR1 MGHRA, CDR2 YSYEKL. The CDR3 loop spans 14 amino acids. The CDR3 region has the DNA TGCGCCAGCAGCCAACGGACAGGCTCCTACGAGCAGTACTTC. Translation: CASSQRTGSYEQYF.

This chain's CDR3 is CASSLKVSGGNTIYF. CDR3 sequence (DNA): TGTGCCAGCAGCTTAAAAGTTTCAGGGGGTAACACCATATATTTT. J is TRBJ1-3 and V is TRBV7-9; 7 bases match TRBD1. V lost 2 bases and J lost 7; bases outside the gene matches: 8. Germline V gene data show CDR1 as SEHNR and CDR2 as FQNEAQ (reference sequence). The CDR3 is 15 amino acids.

Notes on this clone: Other DNA variants within this sample encode the same CDR3. The gene calls are TRBV20-1 and TRBJ2-3; D unclear. CDR1 DFQATT and CDR2 SNEGSKA come from the germline V gene (reference sequence). Trimming shortened V by 3 bases and J by 0 bases, and 7 bases separated the two germline ends. The CDR3 is 13 residues long. For the CDR3, the DNA is TGCAGTGCTAGTCTAGTTAGCACAGATACGCAGTATTTT. Residues: CSASLVSTDTQYF.

This clone was picked up one time. V gene TRBV11-2 combines with J gene TRBJ1-1; tentative D call: TRBD1 (5 bases). V was trimmed by 5 bases and J by 0 bases, leaving 13 bases between them. The CDR3 is 15 amino acids. Per germline, CDR1 SGHAT and CDR2 FQNNGV. The CDR3 region is CASSPWTNLNTEAFF. CDR3 DNA: TGTGCCAGCAGCCCCTGGACAAATTTGAACACTGAAGCTTTCTTT.

This chain joins TRBV2 and TRBJ2-5, with 12 bases fitting TRBD2. Looked up from germline, CDR1 is SNHLY and CDR2 is FYNNEI. The V gene end was trimmed by 5 bases and the J gene end by 5 bases; junction bases not matched to a gene: 9. The CDR3 has 16 residues. Written as DNA, the CDR3 is TGTGCCAGCAGTCCCGGACTAGCGGGATGGTGGGAGACCCAGTACTTC. Translated, it gives CASSPGLAGWWETQYF.

This chain joins TRBV15 and TRBJ1-2, with D possibly matching TRBD1 (6 bases). CDR3 length: 15 residues. Trimming pared 4 bases from V and 6 bases from J, leaving 18 bases between. Germline lookup yields CDR1 LNHNV and CDR2 YYDKDF (reference sequence). In nucleotides, the CDR3 is TGTGCCACCAGCAATCCACAGGGTAGCCCCGATGGCTACACCTTC. Translated, it gives CATSNPQGSPDGYTF. The variable domain in full, completed from reference TRBV15 and TRBJ1-2, reads DAMVIQNPRYQVTQFGKPVTLSCSQTLNHNVMYWYQQKSSQAPKLLFHYYDKDFNNEADTPDNFQSRRPNTSFCFLDIRSPGLGDTAMYLCATSNPQGSPDGYTFGSGTRLTVV.

The chain carries TRBV19 and TRBJ2-2; a weak D match, TRBD2 (5 bases). Germline V gene data show CDR1 as LNHDA and CDR2 as SQIVND (reference sequence). The length of the CDR3 is 16 residues. Trimming took off 0 bases at V and 6 bases at J, with 14 bases between the two ends. In nucleotides, the CDR3 is TGTGCCAGTAGTATAGATCTTCGGGGTTCTGCCGGGGAGCTGTTTTTT. Its translation is CASSIDLRGSAGELFF.

CDR3 DNA: TGTGCCACCAGCAGAATAACTAGCGGGACGAGGAATGAGCAGTTCTTC. Encoded protein: CATSRITSGTRNEQFF. The rearrangement joins TRBV15 to TRBJ2-1, with 10 bases fitting TRBD2. CDR3 size: 16 residues. Germline lookup yields CDR1 LNHNV and CDR2 YYDKDF (reference sequence). V shed 2 bases, J shed 7 bases, and the junction held 8 bases outside the gene matches.

The chain joins TRBV4-1 to TRBJ1-5, with no clear D. The CDR3 extends over 14 amino acids. Between the trimmed V and J ends, which lost 3 bases and 0 bases, there was a span of 6 bases. CDR1 MGHRA and CDR2 YSYEKL come from the germline V gene. The CDR3 loop is CASSQSYSNQPQHF. The DNA for the CDR3 is TGCGCCAGCAGCCAGAGCTATAGCAATCAGCCCCAGCATTTT.

This clone was counted a single time. This chain links TRBV29-1 with TRBJ2-1, with 7 bases lining up with TRBD2. The J segment lost 9 bases and the V segment lost 6 bases, leaving 5 bases of the junction unmatched. CDR1 is SQVTM, CDR2 ANQGSEA, per germline. The CDR3 runs to 11 residues. In nucleotides, the CDR3 is TGCAGCGTGGAACTAGCGAGTGAGCAGTTCTTC. Protein: CSVELASEQFF.

The genes are TRBV5-1 and TRBJ1-2; D not certain. The V gene's germline CDR1 is SGHRS and CDR2 YFSETQ. The CDR3 sequence is 12 residues long. Between the trimmed V and J ends, which lost 0 bases and 6 bases, there was a span of 6 bases. CDR3 sequence reads: CASSLAKNGYTF. CDR3 sequence (DNA): TGCGCCAGCAGCTTGGCTAAGAATGGCTACACCTTC. Full variable domain (rest looked up from reference TRBV5-1 and TRBJ1-2): KAGVTQTPRYLIKTRGQQVTLSCSPISGHRSVSWYQQTPGQGLQFLFEYFSETQRNKGNFPGRFSGRQFSNSRSEMNVSTLELGDSALYLCASSLAKNGYTFGSGTRLTVV.